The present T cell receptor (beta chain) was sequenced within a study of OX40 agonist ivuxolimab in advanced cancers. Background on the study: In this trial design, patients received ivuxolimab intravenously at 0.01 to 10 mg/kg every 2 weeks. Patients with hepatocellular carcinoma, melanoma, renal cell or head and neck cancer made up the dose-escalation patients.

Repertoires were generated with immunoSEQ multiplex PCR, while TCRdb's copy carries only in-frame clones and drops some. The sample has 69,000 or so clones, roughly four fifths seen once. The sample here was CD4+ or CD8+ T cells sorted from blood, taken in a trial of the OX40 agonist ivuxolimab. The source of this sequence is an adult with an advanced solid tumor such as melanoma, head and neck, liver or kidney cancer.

The CDR3 coding sequence is TGTGCCAGCTCACCAAGGACAGGGAGGGATCAGCCCCAGCATTTT. Protein sequence: CASSPRTGRDQPQHF. This chain links TRBV18 with TRBJ1-5, with 8 bases identical to TRBD1. V trimming: 2 bases; J trimming: 5 bases; junction bases outside the gene matches: 5. The CDR3 runs 15 residues. In germline, CDR1 is KGHSH, CDR2 LQKENI. Looking up the rest from reference TRBV18 and TRBJ1-5 gives the full variable domain: NAGVMQNPRHLVRRRGQEARLRCSPMKGHSHVYWYRQLPEEGLKFMVYLQKENIIDESGMPKERFSAEFPKEGPSILRIQQVVRGDSAAYFCASSPRTGRDQPQHFGDGTRLSIL.